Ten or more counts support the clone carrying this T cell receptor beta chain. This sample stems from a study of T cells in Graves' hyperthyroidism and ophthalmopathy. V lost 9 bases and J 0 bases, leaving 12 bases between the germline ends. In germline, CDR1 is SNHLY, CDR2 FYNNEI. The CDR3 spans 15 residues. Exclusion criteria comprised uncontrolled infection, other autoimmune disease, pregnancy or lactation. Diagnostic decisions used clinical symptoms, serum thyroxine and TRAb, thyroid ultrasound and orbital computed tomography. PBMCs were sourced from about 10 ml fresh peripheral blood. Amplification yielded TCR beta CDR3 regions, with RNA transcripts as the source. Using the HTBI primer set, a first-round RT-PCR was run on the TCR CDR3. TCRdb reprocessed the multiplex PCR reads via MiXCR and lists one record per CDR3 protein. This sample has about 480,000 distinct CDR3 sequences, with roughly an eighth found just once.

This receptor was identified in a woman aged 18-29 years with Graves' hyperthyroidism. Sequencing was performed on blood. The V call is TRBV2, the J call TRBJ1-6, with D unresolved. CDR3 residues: CARTAADSYNSPLHF. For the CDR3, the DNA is TGTGCCAGAACGGCGGCAGACTCCTATAATTCACCCCTCCACTTT.